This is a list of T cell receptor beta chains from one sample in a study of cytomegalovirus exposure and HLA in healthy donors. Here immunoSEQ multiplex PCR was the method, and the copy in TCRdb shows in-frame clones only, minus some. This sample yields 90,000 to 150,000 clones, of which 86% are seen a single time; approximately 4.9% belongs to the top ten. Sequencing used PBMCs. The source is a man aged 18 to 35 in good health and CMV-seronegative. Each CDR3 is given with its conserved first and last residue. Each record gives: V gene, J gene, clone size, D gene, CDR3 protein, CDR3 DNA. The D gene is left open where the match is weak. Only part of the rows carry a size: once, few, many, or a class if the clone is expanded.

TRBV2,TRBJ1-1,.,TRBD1,CASSGQAMNTEAFF,TGTGCCAGCAGCGGACAGGCCATGAACACTGAAGCTTTCTTT
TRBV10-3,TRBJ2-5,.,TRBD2,CAISVGVAGGGETQYF,TGTGCCATCAGTGTTGGAGTGGCGGGGGGGGGAGAGACCCAGTACTTC
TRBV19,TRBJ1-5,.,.,CASSKYVGAYSNQPQHF,TGTGCCAGTAGTAAGTACGTGGGAGCTTATAGCAATCAGCCCCAGCATTTT
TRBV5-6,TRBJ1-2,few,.,CASSLRDGYTF,TGTGCCAGCAGCTTGCGGGATGGCTACACCTTC
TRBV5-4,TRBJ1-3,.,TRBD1,CASRPTGENTIYF,TGTGCCAGCAGACCGACAGGGGAAAACACCATATATTTT
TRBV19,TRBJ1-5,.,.,CASRGREGRGQPQHF,TGTGCCAGTAGAGGGAGGGAAGGTCGGGGACAGCCCCAGCATTTT
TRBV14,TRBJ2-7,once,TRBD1,CASSLGQGPYEQYF,TGTGCCAGCAGCCTAGGACAGGGTCCCTACGAGCAGTACTTC
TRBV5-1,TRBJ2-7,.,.,CASSGPGYEQYF,TGCGCCAGCAGCGGCCCGGGGTACGAGCAGTACTTC
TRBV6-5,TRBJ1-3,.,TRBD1,CASRTQGAGGNTIYF,TGTGCCAGCAGAACACAGGGGGCGGGTGGAAACACCATATATTTT
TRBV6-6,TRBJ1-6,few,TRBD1,CASSAGTANSPLHF,TGTGCCAGCAGTGCCGGGACAGCTAATTCACCCCTCCACTTT
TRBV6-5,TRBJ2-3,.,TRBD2,CASSYSMRGGPDTQYF,TGTGCCAGCAGTTACTCGATGCGGGGGGGCCCCGATACGCAGTATTTT
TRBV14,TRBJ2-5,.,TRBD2,CASSQSTSSRETQYF,TGTGCCAGCAGCCAATCGACTAGCTCTCGAGAGACCCAGTACTTC
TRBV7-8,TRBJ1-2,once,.,CASSLVPGEGYGYTF,TGTGCCAGCAGCTTAGTCCCAGGGGAGGGTTATGGCTACACCTTC
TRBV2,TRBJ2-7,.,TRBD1,CASPKDRGSYEQYF,TGTGCCAGCCCGAAGGACAGGGGATCCTACGAGCAGTACTTC
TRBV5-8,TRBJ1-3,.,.,CASSSDRGNTIYF,TGTGCCAGCAGCTCGGACAGAGGGAACACCATATATTTT
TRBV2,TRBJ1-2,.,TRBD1,CASSSDRDYGYTF,TGTGCCAGCAGCTCGGACAGGGACTATGGCTACACCTTC
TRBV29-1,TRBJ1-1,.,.,CSVLRQNTEAFF,TGCAGCGTTCTCCGACAGAACACTGAAGCTTTCTTT
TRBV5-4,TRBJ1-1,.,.,CASSWTQGSQPGNTEAFF,TGTGCCAGCAGCTGGACTCAGGGGTCTCAGCCTGGGAACACTGAAGCTTTCTTT
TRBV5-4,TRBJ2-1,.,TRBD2,CASSFGTRDEQFF,TGTGCCAGCAGCTTTGGGACTAGAGATGAGCAGTTCTTC
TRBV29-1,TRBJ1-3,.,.,CSVEKGNTGNTIYF,TGCAGCGTTGAGAAGGGGAATACGGGAAACACCATATATTTT
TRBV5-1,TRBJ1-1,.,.,CASSKDTRGHNTEAFF,TGCGCCAGCAGCAAAGATACTCGAGGACACAACACTGAAGCTTTCTTT
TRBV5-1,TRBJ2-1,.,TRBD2,CASSREIGLAGAGGQFF,TGCGCCAGCAGCCGTGAAATCGGACTAGCGGGAGCGGGAGGGCAGTTCTTC
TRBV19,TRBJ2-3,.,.,CASISGSTDTQYF,TGTGCCAGTATTAGCGGTAGCACAGATACGCAGTATTTT
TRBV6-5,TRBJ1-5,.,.,CASRTNRVRNQPQHF,TGTGCCAGCAGAACGAACAGGGTGCGCAATCAGCCCCAGCATTTT
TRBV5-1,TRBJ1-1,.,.,CASSLITGTTEAFF,TGCGCCAGCAGCTTGATCACAGGGACCACTGAAGCTTTCTTT
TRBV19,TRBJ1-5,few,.,CASSQDSSNQPQHF,TGTGCCAGTAGTCAGGACAGTAGCAATCAGCCCCAGCATTTT
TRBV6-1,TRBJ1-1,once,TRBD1,CASSTDRGTEAFF,TGTGCCAGCAGTACAGACAGGGGCACTGAAGCTTTCTTT
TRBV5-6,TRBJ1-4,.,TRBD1,CASSRRLGTATNEKLFF,TGTGCCAGCAGCCGGAGACTTGGGACAGCAACTAATGAAAAACTGTTTTTT
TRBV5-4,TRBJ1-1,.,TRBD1,CASSLGDRGGTEAFF,TGTGCCAGCAGCTTAGGGGACAGGGGCGGGACTGAAGCTTTCTTT
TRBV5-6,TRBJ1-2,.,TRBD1,CASSRERTGGHGYTF,TGTGCCAGCAGCCGCGAACGGACAGGGGGCCATGGCTACACCTTC
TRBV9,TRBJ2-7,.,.,CASSAGGLSYEQYF,TGTGCCAGCAGCGCCGGGGGGCTCTCCTACGAGCAGTACTTC
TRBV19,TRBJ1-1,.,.,CASSSPDRPAGEAFF,TGTGCCAGTAGCTCTCCTGACAGACCGGCCGGTGAAGCTTTCTTT
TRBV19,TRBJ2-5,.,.,CASTTGMGETQYF,TGTGCCAGCACTACAGGGATGGGAGAGACCCAGTACTTC
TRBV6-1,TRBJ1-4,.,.,CASSPGHQNEKLFF,TGTGCCAGCAGTCCGGGACACCAGAATGAAAAACTGTTTTTT
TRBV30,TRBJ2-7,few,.,CAWSARTAASYEQYF,TGTGCCTGGAGTGCCCGGACAGCTGCCTCCTACGAGCAGTACTTC
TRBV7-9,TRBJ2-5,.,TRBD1,CASSPDRGRYQETQYF,TGTGCCAGCAGCCCCGACAGGGGAAGGTACCAAGAGACCCAGTACTTC
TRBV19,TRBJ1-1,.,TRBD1,CASSGQGAMNTEAFF,TGTGCCAGTAGTGGACAGGGGGCCATGAACACTGAAGCTTTCTTT
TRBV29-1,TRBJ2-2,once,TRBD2,CSAGTSGVNTGELFF,TGCAGCGCGGGGACTAGCGGGGTGAACACCGGGGAGCTGTTTTTT
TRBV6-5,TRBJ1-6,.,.,CASSLASSREVHF,TGTGCCAGCAGTTTAGCTTCGTCCCGCGAGGTCCACTTT
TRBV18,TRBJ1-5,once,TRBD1,CASSPEAGGLEPQHF,TGTGCCAGCTCACCAGAGGCAGGGGGGTTAGAGCCCCAGCATTTT
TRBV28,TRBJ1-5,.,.,CASHWGRYNQPQHF,TGTGCCAGCCACTGGGGCAGATACAATCAGCCCCAGCATTTT
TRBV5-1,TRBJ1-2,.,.,CASSFSREWGYTF,TGCGCCAGCAGCTTTTCCAGGGAATGGGGCTACACCTTC
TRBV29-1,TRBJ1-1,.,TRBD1,CSVGGTGTGVTEAFF,TGCAGCGTTGGAGGGACAGGGACGGGGGTCACTGAAGCTTTCTTT
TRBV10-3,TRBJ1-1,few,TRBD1,CAIRPGQGMNTEAFF,TGTGCCATCAGACCGGGACAGGGAATGAACACTGAAGCTTTCTTT
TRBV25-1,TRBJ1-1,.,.,CASSTDMNTEAFF,TGTGCCAGCTCTACTGACATGAACACTGAAGCTTTCTTT
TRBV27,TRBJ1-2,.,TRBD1,CASRRTGGSGYTF,TGTGCCAGCAGACGAACAGGGGGATCTGGCTACACCTTC
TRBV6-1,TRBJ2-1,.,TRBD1,CATWTGPKNEQFF,TGTGCCACCTGGACAGGGCCGAAAAATGAGCAGTTCTTC
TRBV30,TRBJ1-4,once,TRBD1,CAWKDRVNEKLFF,TGTGCCTGGAAAGACAGGGTTAATGAAAAACTGTTTTTT
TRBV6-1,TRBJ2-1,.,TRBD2,CASSVGTSGYNEQFF,TGTGCCAGCAGTGTAGGGACTAGCGGCTACAATGAGCAGTTCTTC
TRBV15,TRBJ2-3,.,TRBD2,CATSRDKLAGITDTQYF,TGTGCCACCAGCAGAGATAAACTAGCGGGTATCACAGATACGCAGTATTTT
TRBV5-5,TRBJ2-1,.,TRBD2,CASSAGLVYNEQFF,TGTGCCAGCAGCGCGGGACTAGTGTACAATGAGCAGTTCTTC
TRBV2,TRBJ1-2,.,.,CASSEMSENGYTF,TGTGCCAGCAGTGAAATGAGTGAAAACGGCTACACCTTC
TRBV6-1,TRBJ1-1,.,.,CASSEGEPLAPGGAFF,TGTGCCAGCAGTGAAGGCGAACCTCTAGCCCCGGGGGGAGCTTTCTTT
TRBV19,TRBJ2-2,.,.,CASSQTDYQNTGELFF,TGTGCCAGTAGTCAGACGGACTATCAGAACACCGGGGAGCTGTTTTTT
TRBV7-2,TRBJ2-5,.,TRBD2,CASSEGLAGQETQYF,TGTGCCAGCAGCGAGGGACTAGCGGGGCAAGAGACCCAGTACTTC
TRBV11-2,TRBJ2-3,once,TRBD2,CASSLDLRGLAGVDTQYF,TGTGCCAGCAGCTTAGATCTACGGGGGCTAGCGGGAGTAGATACGCAGTATTTT
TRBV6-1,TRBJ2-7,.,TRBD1,CASDRDRHEQYF,TGTGCCAGCGACAGGGATAGGCACGAGCAGTACTTC
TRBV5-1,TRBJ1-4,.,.,CASSLQQGEKLFF,TGCGCCAGCAGCTTGCAACAGGGTGAAAAACTGTTTTTT
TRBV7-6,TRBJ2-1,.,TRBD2,CASSPTSGRLYNEQFF,TGTGCCAGCAGCCCGACTAGCGGGAGGTTATACAATGAGCAGTTCTTC